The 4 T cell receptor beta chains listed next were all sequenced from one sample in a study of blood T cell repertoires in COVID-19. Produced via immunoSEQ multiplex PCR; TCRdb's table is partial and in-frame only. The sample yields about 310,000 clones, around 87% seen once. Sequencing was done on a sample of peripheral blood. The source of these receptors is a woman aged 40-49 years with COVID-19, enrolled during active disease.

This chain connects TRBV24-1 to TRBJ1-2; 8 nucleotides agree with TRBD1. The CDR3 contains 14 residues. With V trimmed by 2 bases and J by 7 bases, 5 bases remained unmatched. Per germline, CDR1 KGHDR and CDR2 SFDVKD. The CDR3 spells CATSDSDRVGGYTF. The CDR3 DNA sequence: TGTGCCACCAGTGATTCGGACAGGGTCGGTGGCTACACCTTC.

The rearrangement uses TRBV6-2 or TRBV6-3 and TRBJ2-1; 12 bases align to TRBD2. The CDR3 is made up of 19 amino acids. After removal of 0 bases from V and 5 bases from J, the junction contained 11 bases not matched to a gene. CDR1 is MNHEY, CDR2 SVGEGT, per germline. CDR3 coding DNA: TGTGCCAGCAGTTACTCGGCTAGCGGGAGGGTTAAACAAGACAATGAGCAGTTCTTC. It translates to CASSYSASGRVKQDNEQFF.

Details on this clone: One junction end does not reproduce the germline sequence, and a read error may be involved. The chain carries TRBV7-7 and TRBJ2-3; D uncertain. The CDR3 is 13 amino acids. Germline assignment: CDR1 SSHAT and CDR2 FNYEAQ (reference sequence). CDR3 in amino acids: CASSSTPVDTQYF. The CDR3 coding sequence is TGTGCTAGCAGCTCAACCCCAGTAGATACGCAGTATTTT.

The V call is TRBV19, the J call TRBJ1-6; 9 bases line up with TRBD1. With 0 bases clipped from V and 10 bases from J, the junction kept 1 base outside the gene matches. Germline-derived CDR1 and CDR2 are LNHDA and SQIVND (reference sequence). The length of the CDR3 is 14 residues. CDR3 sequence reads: CASSIEDRGSPLHF. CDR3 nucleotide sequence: TGTGCCAGTAGTATAGAGGACAGGGGATCACCCCTCCACTTT.